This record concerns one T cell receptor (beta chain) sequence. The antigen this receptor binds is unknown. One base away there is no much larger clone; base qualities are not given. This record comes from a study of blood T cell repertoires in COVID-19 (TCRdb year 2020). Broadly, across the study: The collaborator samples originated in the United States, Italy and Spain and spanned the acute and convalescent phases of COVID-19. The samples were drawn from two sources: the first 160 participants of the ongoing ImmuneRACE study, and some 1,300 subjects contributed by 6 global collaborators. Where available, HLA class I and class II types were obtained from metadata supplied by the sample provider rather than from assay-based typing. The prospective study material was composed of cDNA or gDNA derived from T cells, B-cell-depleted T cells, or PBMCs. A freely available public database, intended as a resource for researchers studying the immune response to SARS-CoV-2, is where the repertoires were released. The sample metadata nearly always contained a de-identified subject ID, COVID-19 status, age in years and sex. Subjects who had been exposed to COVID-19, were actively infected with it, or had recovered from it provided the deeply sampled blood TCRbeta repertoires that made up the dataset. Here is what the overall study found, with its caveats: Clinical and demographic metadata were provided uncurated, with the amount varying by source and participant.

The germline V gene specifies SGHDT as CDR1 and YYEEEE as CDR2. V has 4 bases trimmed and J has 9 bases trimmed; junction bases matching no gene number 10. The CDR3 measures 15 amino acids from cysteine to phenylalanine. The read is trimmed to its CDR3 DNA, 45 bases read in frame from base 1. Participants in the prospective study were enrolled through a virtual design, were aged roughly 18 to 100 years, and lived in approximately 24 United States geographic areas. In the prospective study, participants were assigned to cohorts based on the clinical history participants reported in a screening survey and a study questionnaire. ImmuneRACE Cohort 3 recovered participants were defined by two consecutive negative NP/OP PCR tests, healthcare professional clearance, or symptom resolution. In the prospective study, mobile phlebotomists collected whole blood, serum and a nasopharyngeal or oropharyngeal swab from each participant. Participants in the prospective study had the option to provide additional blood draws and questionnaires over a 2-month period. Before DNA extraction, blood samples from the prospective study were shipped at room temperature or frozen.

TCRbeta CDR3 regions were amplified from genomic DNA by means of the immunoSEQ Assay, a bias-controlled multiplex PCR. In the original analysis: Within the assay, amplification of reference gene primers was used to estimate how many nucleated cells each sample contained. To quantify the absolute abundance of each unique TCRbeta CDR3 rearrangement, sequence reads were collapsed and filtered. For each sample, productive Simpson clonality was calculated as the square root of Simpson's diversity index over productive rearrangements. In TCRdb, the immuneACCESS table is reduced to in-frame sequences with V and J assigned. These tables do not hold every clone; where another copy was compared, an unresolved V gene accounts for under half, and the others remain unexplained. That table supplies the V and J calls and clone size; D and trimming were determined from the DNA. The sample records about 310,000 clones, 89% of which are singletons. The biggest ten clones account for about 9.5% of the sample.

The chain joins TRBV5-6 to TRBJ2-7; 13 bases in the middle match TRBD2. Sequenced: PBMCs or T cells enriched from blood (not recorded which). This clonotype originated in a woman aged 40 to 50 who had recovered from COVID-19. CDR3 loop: CASSRNGLAGAVQYF. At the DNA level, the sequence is TGTGCCAGCAGCCGAAATGGACTAGCGGGAGCAGTGCAGTACTTC.